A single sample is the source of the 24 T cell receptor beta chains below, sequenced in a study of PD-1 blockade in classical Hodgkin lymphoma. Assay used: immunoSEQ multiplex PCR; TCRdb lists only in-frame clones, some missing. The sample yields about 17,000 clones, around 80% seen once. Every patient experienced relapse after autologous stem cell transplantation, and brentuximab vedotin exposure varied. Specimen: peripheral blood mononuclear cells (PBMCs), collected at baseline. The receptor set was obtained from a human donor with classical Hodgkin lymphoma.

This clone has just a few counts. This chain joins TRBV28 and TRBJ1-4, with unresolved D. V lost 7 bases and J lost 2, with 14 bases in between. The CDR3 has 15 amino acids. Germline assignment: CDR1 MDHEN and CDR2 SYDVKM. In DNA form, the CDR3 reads TGTGCCAGCAATGAGGGTTCGGCTACTAATGAAAAACTGTTTTTT. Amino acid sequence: CASNEGSATNEKLFF.

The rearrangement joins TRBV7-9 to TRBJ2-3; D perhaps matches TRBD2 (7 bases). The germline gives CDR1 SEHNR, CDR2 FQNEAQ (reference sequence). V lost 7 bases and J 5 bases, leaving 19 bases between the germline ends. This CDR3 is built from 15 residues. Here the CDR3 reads CASTLSEGGGDTQYF. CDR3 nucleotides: TGTGCCAGCACCCTCAGCGAGGGGGGGGGAGATACGCAGTATTTT.

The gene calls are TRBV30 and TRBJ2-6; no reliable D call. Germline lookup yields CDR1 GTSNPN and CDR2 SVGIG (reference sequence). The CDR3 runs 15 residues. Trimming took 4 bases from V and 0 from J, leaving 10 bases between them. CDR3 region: CAWTMNPSGANVLTF. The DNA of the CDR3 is TGTGCCTGGACTATGAATCCCTCTGGGGCCAACGTCCTGACTTTC.

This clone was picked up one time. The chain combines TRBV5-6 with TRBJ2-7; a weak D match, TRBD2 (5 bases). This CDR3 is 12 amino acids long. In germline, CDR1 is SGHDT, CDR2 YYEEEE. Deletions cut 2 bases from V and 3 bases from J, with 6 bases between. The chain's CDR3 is CASSFEGYEQYF. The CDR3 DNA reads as TGTGCCAGCAGCTTCGAGGGCTACGAGCAGTACTTC.

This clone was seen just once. For the CDR3, the DNA is TGCGCCAGCAGCCAAGATGTTACAGGGCTAAACACCGGGGAGCTGTTTTTT. Translated, it gives CASSQDVTGLNTGELFF. The gene calls are TRBV4-3 and TRBJ2-2, with D possibly being TRBD1 (6 bases). CDR1 and CDR2 from the germline V gene are LGHNA and YSLEER. This CDR3 spans 17 amino acids. V was shortened by 0 bases and J by 2 bases, with 13 bases between the two germline ends.

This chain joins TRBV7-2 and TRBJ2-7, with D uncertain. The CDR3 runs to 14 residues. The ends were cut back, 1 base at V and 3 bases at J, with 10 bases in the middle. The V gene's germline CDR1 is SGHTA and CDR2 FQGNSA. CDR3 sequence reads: CASSLGGSFYEQYF. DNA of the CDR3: TGTGCCAGCAGCTTAGGTGGCTCATTCTACGAGCAGTACTTC.

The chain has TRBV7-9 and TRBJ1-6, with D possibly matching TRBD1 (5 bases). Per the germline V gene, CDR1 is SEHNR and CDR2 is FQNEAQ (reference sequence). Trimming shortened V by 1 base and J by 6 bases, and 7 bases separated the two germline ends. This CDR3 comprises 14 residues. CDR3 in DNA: TGTGCCAGCAGCTTAGTTGACAGTAATTCACCCCTCCACTTT. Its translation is CASSLVDSNSPLHF.

Here the CDR3 DNA reads TGTGCCAGCAGCTTAACCAGGGACAGCACAGATACGCAGTATTTT. This gives the protein CASSLTRDSTDTQYF. The chain couples TRBV13 to TRBJ2-3; D is tentatively TRBD1 or TRBD2 (5 bases each). V was trimmed by 2 bases and J by 0 bases, leaving 9 bases between them. The CDR3 loop spans 15 amino acids. Germline V lookup: CDR1 PRHDT, CDR2 FYEKMQ (reference sequence).

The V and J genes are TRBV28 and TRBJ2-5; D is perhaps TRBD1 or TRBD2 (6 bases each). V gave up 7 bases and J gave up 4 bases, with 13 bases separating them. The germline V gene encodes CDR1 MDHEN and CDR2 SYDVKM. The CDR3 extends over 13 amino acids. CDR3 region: CASTSRGRETQYF. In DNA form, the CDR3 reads TGTGCCAGCACCTCCCGGGGGCGAGAGACCCAGTACTTC.

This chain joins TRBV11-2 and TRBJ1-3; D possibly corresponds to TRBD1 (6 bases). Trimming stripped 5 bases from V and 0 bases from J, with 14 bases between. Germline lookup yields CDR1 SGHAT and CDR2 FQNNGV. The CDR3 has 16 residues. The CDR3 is CASSPLWTVSGNTIYF. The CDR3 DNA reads TGTGCCAGCAGCCCTCTGTGGACAGTCTCTGGAAACACCATATATTTT.

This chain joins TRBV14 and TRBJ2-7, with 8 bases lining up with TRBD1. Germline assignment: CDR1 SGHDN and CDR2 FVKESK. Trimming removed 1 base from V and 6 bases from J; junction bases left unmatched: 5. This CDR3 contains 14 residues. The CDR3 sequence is CASSQAGTGGEQYF. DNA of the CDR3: TGTGCCAGCAGCCAAGCCGGGACAGGCGGCGAGCAGTACTTC.

CDR3 region: CASRRGLAGVGTDTQYF. The CDR3 DNA reads as TGTGCCAGCAGAAGGGGACTAGCGGGAGTGGGCACAGATACGCAGTATTTT. The V gene is TRBV7-3, the J gene TRBJ2-3, with 14 positions matching TRBD2. V was pared by 6 bases and J by 1 base, with 6 bases of the junction left unmatched. Germline V CDR1 and CDR2: SGHTA, FQGTGA. This CDR3 comprises 17 residues.

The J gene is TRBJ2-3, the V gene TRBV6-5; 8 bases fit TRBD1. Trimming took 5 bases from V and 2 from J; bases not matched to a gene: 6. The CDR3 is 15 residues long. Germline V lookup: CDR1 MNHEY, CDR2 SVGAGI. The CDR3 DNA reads TGTGCCAGCAGTCCCCGGACAGGGCCCACAGATACGCAGTATTTT. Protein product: CASSPRTGPTDTQYF.

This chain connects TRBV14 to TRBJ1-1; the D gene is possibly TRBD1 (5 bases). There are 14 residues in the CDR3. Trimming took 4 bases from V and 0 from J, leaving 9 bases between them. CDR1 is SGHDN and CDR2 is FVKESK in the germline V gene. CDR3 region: CASSPGRMNTEAFF. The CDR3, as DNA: TGTGCCAGCAGCCCGGGACGTATGAACACTGAAGCTTTCTTT.

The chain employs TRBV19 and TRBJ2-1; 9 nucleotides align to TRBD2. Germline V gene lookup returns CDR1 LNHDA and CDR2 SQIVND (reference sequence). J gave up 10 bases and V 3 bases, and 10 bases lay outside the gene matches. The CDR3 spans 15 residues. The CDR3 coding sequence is TGTGCCAGTAGTATGGGTCGGCTAGCGGGAAGGGAGCAGTTCTTC. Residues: CASSMGRLAGREQFF.

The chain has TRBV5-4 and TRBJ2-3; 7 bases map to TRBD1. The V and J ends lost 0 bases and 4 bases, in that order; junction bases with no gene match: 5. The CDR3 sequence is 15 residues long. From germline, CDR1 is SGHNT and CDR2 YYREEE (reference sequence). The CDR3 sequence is CASSLETGWADTQYF. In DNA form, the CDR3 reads TGTGCCAGCAGCTTGGAGACAGGGTGGGCAGATACGCAGTATTTT.

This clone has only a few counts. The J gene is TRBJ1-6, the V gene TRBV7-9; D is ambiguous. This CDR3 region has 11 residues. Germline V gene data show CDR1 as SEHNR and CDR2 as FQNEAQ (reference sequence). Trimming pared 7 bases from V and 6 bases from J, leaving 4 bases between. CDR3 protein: CASTRNSPLHF. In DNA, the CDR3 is TGTGCCAGCACCCGTAATTCACCCCTCCACTTT.

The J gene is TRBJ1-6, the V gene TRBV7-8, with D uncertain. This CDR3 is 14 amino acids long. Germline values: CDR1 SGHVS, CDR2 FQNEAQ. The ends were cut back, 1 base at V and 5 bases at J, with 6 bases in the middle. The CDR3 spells CASSLEVNNSPLHF. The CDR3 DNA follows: TGTGCCAGCAGCTTAGAAGTGAATAATTCACCCCTCCACTTT. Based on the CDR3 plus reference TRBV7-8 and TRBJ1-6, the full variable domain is GAGVSQSPRYKVAKRGQDVALRCDPISGHVSLFWYQQALGQGPEFLTYFQNEAQLDKSGLPSDRFFAERPEGSVSTLKIQRTQQEDSAVYLCASSLEVNNSPLHFGNGTRLTVT.

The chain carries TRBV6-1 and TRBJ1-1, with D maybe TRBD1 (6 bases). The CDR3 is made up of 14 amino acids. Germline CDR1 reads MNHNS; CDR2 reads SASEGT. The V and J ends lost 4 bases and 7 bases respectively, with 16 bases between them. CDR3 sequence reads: CASSGQGTRGEAFF. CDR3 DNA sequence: TGTGCCAGCAGTGGCCAAGGGACAAGGGGTGAAGCTTTCTTT.

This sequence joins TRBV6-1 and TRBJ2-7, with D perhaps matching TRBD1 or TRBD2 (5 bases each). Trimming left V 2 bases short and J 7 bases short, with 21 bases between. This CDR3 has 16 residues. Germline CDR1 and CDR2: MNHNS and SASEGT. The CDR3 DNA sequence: TGTGCCAGCAGTGAAACCTTCTGGGACGTATTTTTGGAGCAGTACTTC. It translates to CASSETFWDVFLEQYF.

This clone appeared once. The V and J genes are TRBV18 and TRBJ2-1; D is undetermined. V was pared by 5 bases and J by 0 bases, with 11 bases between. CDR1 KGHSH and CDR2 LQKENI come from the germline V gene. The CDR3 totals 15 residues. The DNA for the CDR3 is TGTGCCAGCTCATCCAGCCGGAGCTCCTACAATGAGCAGTTCTTC. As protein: CASSSSRSSYNEQFF.

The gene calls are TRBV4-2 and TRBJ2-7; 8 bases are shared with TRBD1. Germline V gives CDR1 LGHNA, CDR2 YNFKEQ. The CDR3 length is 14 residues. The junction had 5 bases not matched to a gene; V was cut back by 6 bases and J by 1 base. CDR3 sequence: CASRRDRNSYEQYF. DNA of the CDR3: TGTGCCAGCAGACGGGACAGGAATTCCTACGAGCAGTACTTC.

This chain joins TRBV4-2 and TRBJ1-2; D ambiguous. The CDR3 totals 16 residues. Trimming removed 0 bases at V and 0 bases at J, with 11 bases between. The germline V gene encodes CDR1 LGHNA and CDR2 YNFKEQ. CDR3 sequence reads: CASSQDPQAANYGYTF. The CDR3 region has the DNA TGTGCCAGCAGCCAAGATCCGCAGGCTGCTAACTATGGCTACACCTTC.

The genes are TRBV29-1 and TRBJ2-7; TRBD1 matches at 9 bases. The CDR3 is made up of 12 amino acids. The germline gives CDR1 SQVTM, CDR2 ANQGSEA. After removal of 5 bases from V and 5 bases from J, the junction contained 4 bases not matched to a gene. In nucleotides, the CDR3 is TGCAGCGTTACCGGGACAGGGCACGAGCAGTACTTC. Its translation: CSVTGTGHEQYF.